This T cell receptor beta chain emerged from a study of T cells in Graves' hyperthyroidism and ophthalmopathy. Study results and caveats: Ophthalmopathy onset followed model prediction by a median around 6.9 months.

This CDR3 spans 15 amino acids. Germline V gene lookup returns CDR1 MNHEY and CDR2 SVGEGT. The V gene end was trimmed by 6 bases and the J gene end by 5 bases; junction bases not matched to a gene: 13. TCR beta CDR3 sequences were amplified from RNA transcripts. TCR CDR3 regions were first amplified by RT-PCR with HTBI primers. TCRdb re-derived calls from the multiplex PCR reads in MiXCR, one entry per CDR3 protein. The sample carries a few hundred thousand distinct CDR3 sequences, about 17% recorded once. This clonotype showed up many times. Its antigen is undetermined. For ophthalmopathy patients, the Clinical Activity Score was at least 3 and the NOSPECS grade at least 4; duration was under 3 months. Orbital computed tomography, thyroid ultrasound, serum thyroxine and TRAb, and clinical symptoms together informed the diagnoses.

The chain is built from TRBV6-2 or TRBV6-3 and TRBJ2-7; 7 positions agree with TRBD1. The sequence came from a woman aged 60-75 years with Graves' ophthalmopathy. Material: blood. For the CDR3, the DNA is TGTGCCAGCAGATCCCACAAGACAGGGACGGACGAGCAGTACTTC. Translated: CASRSHKTGTDEQYF.